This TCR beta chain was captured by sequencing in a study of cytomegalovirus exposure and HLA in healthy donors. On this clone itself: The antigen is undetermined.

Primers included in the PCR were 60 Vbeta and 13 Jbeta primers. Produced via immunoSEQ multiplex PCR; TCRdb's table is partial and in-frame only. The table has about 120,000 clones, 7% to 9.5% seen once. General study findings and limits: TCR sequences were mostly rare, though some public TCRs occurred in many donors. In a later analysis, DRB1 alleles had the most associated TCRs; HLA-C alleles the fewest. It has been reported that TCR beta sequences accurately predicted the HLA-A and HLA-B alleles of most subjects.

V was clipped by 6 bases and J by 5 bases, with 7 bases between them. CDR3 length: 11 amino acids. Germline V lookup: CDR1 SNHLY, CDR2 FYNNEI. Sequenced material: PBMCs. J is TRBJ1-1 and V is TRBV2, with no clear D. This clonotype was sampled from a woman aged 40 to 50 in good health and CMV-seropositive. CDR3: CASRIKTEAFF. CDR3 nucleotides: TGTGCCAGCAGAATTAAAACTGAAGCTTTCTTT.